Following are 19 T cell receptor beta chains from one sample sequenced in a study of T cell responses to AZD1222 COVID-19 vaccine. The method was immunoSEQ multiplex PCR; TCRdb's version includes in-frame clones alone and lacks a portion of them. The sample lists some 130,000 clones, approximately 85% seen once, with 1.5% to 2% in the top ten. This sample comprised peripheral blood, obtained on day 0 of AZD1222 vaccination. These receptors were taken from an adult in good health.

V and J are TRBV3-1 (or the pseudogene TRBV3-2) and TRBJ1-3, with a weak D call TRBD1 (5 bases). There are 15 residues in the CDR3. In germline, CDR1 is LGHDT, CDR2 YNNKEL (reference sequence). The V end lost 0 bases, the J end lost 11 bases, and 17 bases lay between the germline ends. The chain's CDR3 is CASSQDYGHARAIYF. The CDR3 DNA sequence: TGTGCCAGCAGCCAAGATTACGGACACGCACGCGCCATATATTTT.

The CDR3 DNA reads TGTGCCAGCAGCCCTACCGGGACTAGCGGGGGAAGGGGAGATACGCAGTATTTT. Translated: CASSPTGTSGGRGDTQYF. The V call is TRBV5-6, the J call TRBJ2-3; 14 bases are shared with TRBD2. The CDR3 is made up of 18 amino acids. The V gene end was trimmed by 4 bases and the J gene end by 5 bases; junction bases not matched to a gene: 12. Germline-derived CDR1 and CDR2 are SGHDT and YYEEEE.

This clone showed up just a few times. CDR3 coding DNA: TGTGCCAGCAGCCAACCCCGAGGGCGAGGGAGTGAGCAGTTCTTC. Translated: CASSQPRGRGSEQFF. V is TRBV14 and J is TRBJ2-1; D might be TRBD2 (5 bases). The CDR3 loop spans 15 amino acids. V gave up 2 bases and J gave up 9 bases, with 17 bases separating them. Germline V gene lookup returns CDR1 SGHDN and CDR2 FVKESK.

V and J are TRBV5-1 and TRBJ1-1; D is perhaps TRBD1 (5 bases). V lost 9 bases and J 1 base, leaving 10 bases between the germline ends. The V gene's germline CDR1 is SGHRS and CDR2 YFSETQ. The CDR3 spans 12 residues. DNA for the CDR3: TGCGCCACGAACGGGGGGAACACTGAAGCTTTCTTT. Translated, it gives CATNGGNTEAFF.

This clone was observed a single time. The rearrangement links TRBV5-6 to TRBJ2-2; no reliable D call. Germline V lookup: CDR1 SGHDT, CDR2 YYEEEE. CDR3 length equals 14 residues. Trimming removed 0 bases at V and 6 bases at J, with 9 bases between. Here the CDR3 reads CASSLDTGAGELFF. The CDR3 DNA reads TGTGCCAGCAGCTTGGACACGGGCGCCGGGGAGCTGTTTTTT.

The gene calls are TRBV7-9 and TRBJ2-1; 14 nucleotides agree with TRBD2. Losses at the gene ends were 5 bases for V and 0 bases for J; bases not matched to a gene: 3. This CDR3 region has 17 residues. Germline CDR1 is SEHNR and CDR2 is FQNEAQ (reference sequence). As DNA, the CDR3 is TGTGCCAGCAGCGGGACTAGCGGGAGTATCTCCTACAATGAGCAGTTCTTC. Translated, it gives CASSGTSGSISYNEQFF. The full variable domain, completed using reference TRBV7-9 and TRBJ2-1, is DTGVSQNPRHKITKRGQNVTFRCDPISEHNRLYWYRQTLGQGPEFLTYFQNEAQLEKSRLLSDRFSAERPKGSFSTLEIQRTEQGDSAMYLCASSGTSGSISYNEQFFGPGTRLTVL.

This chain links TRBV15 with TRBJ2-1; 12 positions match TRBD2. After removal of 5 bases from V and 3 bases from J, the junction contained 2 bases not matched to a gene. This CDR3 has 15 amino acids. Germline CDR1 LNHNV, CDR2 YYDKDF (reference sequence). For the CDR3, the DNA is TGTGCCACCAGCGGGGGACTAGCGGGCTACAATGAGCAGTTCTTC. Its protein is CATSGGLAGYNEQFF. The whole variable domain, remainder taken from reference TRBV15 and TRBJ2-1, is DAMVIQNPRYQVTQFGKPVTLSCSQTLNHNVMYWYQQKSSQAPKLLFHYYDKDFNNEADTPDNFQSRRPNTSFCFLDIRSPGLGDTAMYLCATSGGLAGYNEQFFGPGTRLTVL.

The J gene is TRBJ2-7, the V gene TRBV5-1; 7 bases line up with TRBD1. The CDR3 length is 14 residues. Losses at the gene ends were 1 base for V and 0 bases for J; bases not matched to a gene: 1. Germline CDR1 SGHRS, CDR2 YFSETQ. The CDR3 DNA reads as TGCGCCAGCAGCTTGCGACAGGGCTCCTACGAGCAGTACTTC. Its protein is CASSLRQGSYEQYF.

This clone has a single count. The gene calls are TRBV7-9 and TRBJ1-1; 7 bases map to TRBD1. The germline CDR1 and CDR2 sequences are SEHNR and FQNEAQ (reference sequence). The CDR3 runs 15 residues. The V gene end was trimmed by 4 bases and the J gene end by 0 bases; junction bases not matched to a gene: 5. CDR3 sequence reads: CASSSPTGMNTEAFF. The DNA for the CDR3 is TGTGCCAGCAGCTCCCCGACAGGGATGAACACTGAAGCTTTCTTT.

A note on this clone: Other DNA sequences within the sample encode an identical CDR3. The genes are TRBV5-1 and TRBJ2-5, with D unresolved. In germline, CDR1 is SGHRS, CDR2 YFSETQ. There are 11 residues in the CDR3. The V and J ends lost 0 bases and 3 bases respectively, with 0 bases between them. The CDR3 is CASSLEETQYF. Written as DNA, the CDR3 is TGCGCCAGCAGCTTGGAAGAGACCCAGTACTTC.

The chain joins TRBV7-8 to TRBJ1-2; TRBD1 agrees at 9 bases. The CDR3 totals 15 residues. V lost 5 bases and J lost 6; bases outside the gene matches: 10. Per germline, CDR1 SGHVS and CDR2 FQNEAQ. CDR3 sequence (DNA): TGTGCCAGCAGCCCGGACGGGACAGGGTTAAATGGCTACACCTTC. Amino acids: CASSPDGTGLNGYTF.

This chain joins TRBV10-2 and TRBJ1-5; the match to TRBD1 covers 10 bases. The length of the CDR3 is 15 residues. V lost 6 bases and J lost 2; bases outside the gene matches: 4. In germline, CDR1 is WSHSY, CDR2 SAAADI. For the CDR3, the DNA is TGCGCCAGCAGAAGACAGGGGGCCGGCAATCAGCCCCAGCATTTT. Translation: CASRRQGAGNQPQHF.

V and J are TRBV19 and TRBJ1-2; 8 bases fit TRBD1. J was trimmed by 6 bases and V by 2 bases; bases with no gene match: 2. The CDR3 is made up of 13 amino acids. Germline CDR1 LNHDA, CDR2 SQIVND (reference sequence). CDR3 nucleotide sequence: TGTGCCAGTAGTATAACAGGGGGGAATGGCTACACCTTC. Translation gives CASSITGGNGYTF.

The chain is built from TRBV7-2 and TRBJ1-2; D is undetermined. V lost 5 bases to trimming and J lost 8 bases, with 18 bases between them. Germline V gives CDR1 SGHTA, CDR2 FQGNSA. This CDR3 is built from 14 residues. Here the CDR3 reads CASSPWEVLGGYTF. The CDR3 region has the DNA TGTGCCAGCAGCCCCTGGGAGGTTCTAGGCGGCTACACCTTC.

The CDR3 reads CASSQVRREGLEQYF. CDR3 bases: TGTGCCAGCAGCCAAGTAAGGCGGGAGGGCCTCGAGCAGTACTTC. The genes are TRBV4-2 and TRBJ2-7; 9 bases are shared with TRBD2. The CDR3 consists of 15 residues. With V trimmed by 1 base and J by 6 bases, 7 bases remained unmatched. Per the germline V gene, CDR1 is LGHNA and CDR2 is YNFKEQ.

This CDR3 reads CAWSSYESEQFF. As DNA, the CDR3 is TGTGCCTGGAGTAGCTACGAATCTGAGCAGTTCTTC. This chain uses TRBV30 with TRBJ2-1; D is undetermined. Germline V gene data show CDR1 as GTSNPN and CDR2 as SVGIG (reference sequence). V dropped 2 bases and J dropped 9 bases, with 11 bases sitting between them. The CDR3 has 12 amino acids.

This CDR3 reads CATRHYRGNTEAFF. Here the CDR3 DNA reads TGTGCCACCCGCCACTACAGGGGAAATACTGAAGCTTTCTTT. V usage is TRBV5-4 and J usage is TRBJ1-1, with 7 nucleotides matching TRBD1. Unmatched junction bases numbered 13, after V lost 9 bases and J lost 5 bases. CDR3 length equals 14 residues. Germline loops: CDR1 SGHNT, CDR2 YYREEE (reference sequence). The complete variable domain, with remaining parts taken from reference TRBV5-4 and TRBJ1-1, reads ETGVTQSPTHLIKTRGQQVTLRCSSQSGHNTVSWYQQALGQGPQFIFQYYREEENGRGNFPPRFSGLQFPNYSSELNVNALELDDSALYLCATRHYRGNTEAFFGQGTRLTVV.

This clone was detected a few times. The chain recombines TRBV21-1 with TRBJ2-7; the table assigns TRBD2, which was not confirmed against the DNA. TRBV21-1 is classified as a pseudogene. CDR3 length: 10 residues. The CDR3 reads CASTGLEKYF. The CDR3 bases are TGTGCCAGCACCGGACTAGAAAAGTACTTC.

J is TRBJ1-1 and V is TRBV5-1; 10 bases fit TRBD1. This CDR3 spans 15 amino acids. V lost 4 bases, J lost 5 bases, and 8 bases stayed unmatched. Germline values: CDR1 SGHRS, CDR2 YFSETQ. CDR3 amino acids: CASSQRTGGGTEAFF. In DNA, the CDR3 is TGCGCCAGCAGCCAAAGGACAGGGGGAGGAACTGAAGCTTTCTTT. Supplemented by reference TRBV5-1 and TRBJ1-1, the full variable domain reads KAGVTQTPRYLIKTRGQQVTLSCSPISGHRSVSWYQQTPGQGLQFLFEYFSETQRNKGNFPGRFSGRQFSNSRSEMNVSTLELGDSALYLCASSQRTGGGTEAFFGQGTRLTVV.